A selection of T cell receptor beta chains follows, all from one sample in a study of blood T cell repertoires in COVID-19. Generated by immunoSEQ multiplex PCR, the TCRdb table keeps only in-frame clones and is missing some. Here the sample spans around 93,000 clones, 75% to 90% being singletons. Material for sequencing was peripheral blood. These receptors were collected from an elderly man with acute or convalescent COVID-19. CDR3s include the opening cysteine and the closing phenylalanine or tryptophan. Fields, in order: clone size, V gene, J gene, D gene, CDR3 DNA, CDR3 protein. The D gene is left open where the match is weak. Size tells how often a clone was seen (once, few, many) or the class of an expanded clone, and some rows leave it out.

few	TRBV5-8	TRBJ2-7	NA	TGTGCCAGCAGCCTAAGACAGGAGCAGTACTTC	CASSLRQEQYF
NA	TRBV19	TRBJ2-1	NA	TGTGCCAGTACTGAGAGGTCCGCCTACAATGAGCAGTTCTTC	CASTERSAYNEQFF
NA	TRBV5-1	TRBJ1-6	NA	TGCGCCAGCAGGGTACAGGATAATTCACCCCTCCACTTT	CASRVQDNSPLHF
NA	TRBV3-1/TRBV3-2	TRBJ2-4	TRBD2	TGTGCCAGCAGCAAAGGGACTAGCGGGGGGCAGTACTTC	CASSKGTSGGQYF
NA	TRBV6-6	TRBJ2-7	TRBD2	TGTGCCAGCAGTTACGGCGGGGGGGTGGACTACGAGCAGTACTTC	CASSYGGGVDYEQYF
NA	TRBV7-2	TRBJ2-1	NA	TGTGCCAGCAGCTTAGGGCTAGCGTCGTACAATGAGCAGTTCTTC	CASSLGLASYNEQFF
NA	TRBV24-1	TRBJ2-7	NA	TGTGCCACCAGTGATTCGGTCCACTACGAGCAGTACTTC	CATSDSVHYEQYF
NA	TRBV5-6	TRBJ1-5	TRBD1	TGTGCCAGCAGCCACGGTGGGGACAGGGGGGGCAATCAGCCCCAGCATTTT	CASSHGGDRGGNQPQHF
once	TRBV19	TRBJ1-3	NA	TGTGCCAGTACTTCGACAGGAGGAAACACCATATATTTT	CASTSTGGNTIYF
NA	TRBV18	TRBJ2-1	TRBD2	TGTGCCAGCTCACTAGCGGGGGGGCCTTACAATGAGCAGTTCTTC	CASSLAGGPYNEQFF
NA	TRBV23-1	TRBJ1-2	NA	TGCGCCAGCAGTCAATCGGAGGGCGATGGCTACACCTTC	CASSQSEGDGYTF
NA	TRBV19	TRBJ2-2	NA	TGTGCCAGTAGTATAACGACAGCCCTCGGTGGCACCGGGGAGCTGTTTTTT	CASSITTALGGTGELFF
NA	TRBV27	TRBJ2-5	TRBD2	TGTGCCAGCAAGACTAGCCCACAAGAGACCCAGTACTTC	CASKTSPQETQYF
NA	TRBV10-3	TRBJ1-5	NA	TGTGCCATCAGTGGGAAAGACGGGAATAGCAATCAGCCCCAGCATTTT	CAISGKDGNSNQPQHF